The 2 T cell receptor beta chains reported below all come from one sample, sequenced in a study of blood T cell repertoires in COVID-19. Assay used: immunoSEQ multiplex PCR; TCRdb lists only in-frame clones, some missing. The sample includes over 15,000 clones, approximately 86% of them seen just once. Sequencing input: peripheral blood. The receptors stem from a human donor in a cohort sampled during active COVID-19.

A single count supports this clone. The chain couples TRBV9 to TRBJ1-6, with 7 bases matching TRBD1. CDR1 is SGDLS and CDR2 is YYNGEE in the germline V gene. The CDR3 is made up of 15 amino acids. V shed 4 bases and J 5 bases; nucleotides not matched to a gene: 6. As DNA, the CDR3 is TGTGCCAGCAGCCCCTGGGACAGTAATAATTCACCCCTCCACTTT. Protein: CASSPWDSNNSPLHF.

DNA of the CDR3: TGTGCCAGCAGCTCTGGAGGGGCCGGTCAGCCCCAGCATTTT. It specifies CASSSGGAGQPQHF. This chain uses TRBV21-1 with TRBJ1-5. TRBV21-1 is labeled a pseudogene. This CDR3 contains 14 residues.